The sequence of this T cell receptor (beta chain) was determined in a study of T cells in Graves' hyperthyroidism and ophthalmopathy. Study-wide points: Blood also contained most expanded thyroid clonotypes above 0.001.

The study based diagnoses on clinical symptoms, serum thyroxine and TRAb, thyroid ultrasound and orbital computed tomography. Many counts were recorded for this clonotype. Its target is unknown. Germline CDR1 and CDR2: SGHVS and FQNEAQ. The CDR3 spans 17 residues. The germline V and J ends were trimmed by 3 bases and 5 bases, with 19 bases remaining between them. There were TCR beta CDR3 regions amplified from RNA transcripts. Researchers ran a first-round RT-PCR on the TCR CDR3 using the HTBI primer set. TCRdb independently ran MiXCR on the multiplex PCR reads; one entry per CDR3 protein. The repertoire holds more than 500,000 distinct CDR3 sequences, with around 45% as singletons.

The clonotype comes from an adult woman with Graves' disease, either hyperthyroidism or ophthalmopathy (not recorded which). Sequenced material: peripheral blood or thyroid tissue (not recorded which). V and J are TRBV7-8 and TRBJ1-4, with a tentative D call TRBD1 (5 bases). In nucleotides, the CDR3 is TGTGCCAGCAGCTTGAGGGGTGTGATACTGACAAATGAAAAACTGTTTTTT. Translating it yields CASSLRGVILTNEKLFF.